Shown below are 14 T cell receptor beta chains from a single sample sequenced in a study of regulatory T cells in long-lasting Graves disease. The time point denotes: newly diagnosed GD, antithyroid drugs for less than 3 months. Scientists built the TCR library using RNA that was extracted from PBMCs. The authors built TCR beta libraries using iRepertoire HTBI primers and Arm-PCR of CDR3 regions. MiXCR, applied by TCRdb to the multiplex PCR reads, yields one record per CDR3 protein. The sample shows 350,000 to 500,000 distinct CDR3 sequences, around 15% of them seen only once. This same sample was also taken into another study, of T cells in Graves' hyperthyroidism and ophthalmopathy.

The input for sequencing was peripheral blood mononuclear cells (PBMCs), taken at new diagnosis, from a patient treated with antithyroid drugs. Source of these receptors: a woman aged 50 to 60 with Graves disease.

The chain links TRBV28 to TRBJ1-2; no definite D call. CDR1 is MDHEN and CDR2 is SYDVKM in the germline V gene. Trimming removed 2 bases at V and 3 bases at J, with 13 bases between. The CDR3 spans 15 residues. CDR3 in amino acids: CASSLALGKDYGYTF. CDR3 bases: TGTGCCAGCAGTTTAGCTTTGGGGAAGGACTATGGCTACACCTTC.

This clonotype was found many times. The V and J genes are TRBV14 and TRBJ2-3; TRBD2 might be the D (6 bases). Germline assignment: CDR1 SGHDN and CDR2 FVKESK. This CDR3 comprises 16 residues. With 1 base removed from V and 2 bases from J, the gap between germline ends came to 13 bases. This CDR3 reads CASSQGGAGPTDTQYF. CDR3 nucleotides: TGTGCCAGCAGCCAAGGCGGGGCAGGACCCACAGATACGCAGTATTTT. Complete variable domain (other parts from reference TRBV14 and TRBJ2-3): EAGVTQFPSHSVIEKGQTVTLRCDPISGHDNLYWYRRVMGKEIKFLLHFVKESKQDESGMPNNRFLAERTGGTYSTLKVQPAELEDSGVYFCASSQGGAGPTDTQYFGPGTRLTVL.

In this sample, this clonotype turned up a few times. V and J are TRBV6-1 and TRBJ1-1, with D possibly being TRBD1 (5 bases). Deletions cut 6 bases from V and 2 bases from J, with 10 bases between. This CDR3 has 13 residues. In germline, CDR1 is MNHNS, CDR2 SASEGT. Here the CDR3 reads CASRRGGNTEAFF. The CDR3 DNA follows: TGTGCCAGCAGGCGGGGGGGAAACACTGAAGCTTTCTTT.

This clonotype was seen at least ten times. At one end the junction does not follow the germline gene, possibly because of a read error. The gene calls are TRBV29-1 and TRBJ2-7; D possibly corresponds to TRBD1 (5 bases). This CDR3 is built from 14 residues. Germline loops: CDR1 SQVTM, CDR2 ANQGSEA. CDR3 coding DNA: TGCAGCGTTAAAGAACAGACAGACTCCTACGAGCAGTACTTC. Translating gives CSVKEQTDSYEQYF.

The V and J genes are TRBV19 and TRBJ2-5, with D hard to call. V was pared by 4 bases and J by 0 bases, with 6 bases between. CDR3 length equals 13 residues. CDR1 and CDR2 from the germline V gene are LNHDA and SQIVND (reference sequence). Written as DNA, the CDR3 is TGTGCCAGTAGTAATCGATACCAAGAGACCCAGTACTTC. Protein sequence: CASSNRYQETQYF.

This clonotype has a count of ten or more. The chain carries TRBV20-1 and TRBJ1-2; unclear D gene. Germline-derived CDR1 and CDR2 are DFQATT and SNEGSKA (reference sequence). CDR3 length: 14 residues. The ends were cut back, 0 bases at V and 0 bases at J, with 8 bases in the middle. For the CDR3, the DNA is TGCAGTGCTAGAGACCCGCTGTCTAACTATGGCTACACCTTC. Amino acids: CSARDPLSNYGYTF.

Concerning this clonotype: A read error is possible here, since a much larger clone lies one base away. The chain joins TRBV12-3 or TRBV12-4 to TRBJ2-7, with 7 positions matching TRBD1. Trimming took 4 bases from V and 7 from J; bases not matched to a gene: 7. This CDR3 comprises 13 residues. CDR3 region: CASSSGQAGEQYF. The CDR3 nucleotides read TGTGCCAGCAGTTCCGGACAGGCCGGGGAGCAGTACTTC.

This clonotype was recorded many times. This chain joins TRBV28 and TRBJ1-5; possibly TRBD1 for D (5 bases). CDR3 length: 12 residues. Germline lookup yields CDR1 MDHEN and CDR2 SYDVKM. Deletions cut 9 bases from V and 0 bases from J, with 6 bases between. The CDR3 coding sequence is TGTGCCAGTGACAGTAGCAATCAGCCCCAGCATTTT. Protein sequence: CASDSSNQPQHF. Full variable domain (missing parts from reference TRBV28 and TRBJ1-5): DVKVTQSSRYLVKRTGEKVFLECVQDMDHENMFWYRQDPGLGLRLIYFSYDVKMKEKGDIPEGYSVSREKKERFSLILESASTNQTSMYLCASDSSNQPQHFGDGTRLSIL.

Many counts were recorded for this clonotype. The chain employs TRBV28 and TRBJ2-1; maybe TRBD2 (6 bases). The CDR3 is 15 residues long. Per germline, CDR1 MDHEN and CDR2 SYDVKM. Deletions cut 2 bases from V and 4 bases from J, with 12 bases between. The CDR3 loop is CASSLLGRIYNEQFF. DNA of the CDR3: TGTGCCAGCAGTTTACTGGGGAGGATTTACAATGAGCAGTTCTTC. Drawing the rest from reference TRBV28 and TRBJ2-1, the complete variable domain is DVKVTQSSRYLVKRTGEKVFLECVQDMDHENMFWYRQDPGLGLRLIYFSYDVKMKEKGDIPEGYSVSREKKERFSLILESASTNQTSMYLCASSLLGRIYNEQFFGPGTRLTVL.

This clonotype was detected ten times or more. The V call is TRBV28, the J call TRBJ2-3; D is undetermined. The CDR3 is 13 amino acids. V was pared by 5 bases and J by 0 bases, with 6 bases between. Germline V gives CDR1 MDHEN, CDR2 SYDVKM. CDR3 region: CASSRLSTDTQYF. Here the CDR3 DNA reads TGTGCCAGCAGTCGACTGAGCACAGATACGCAGTATTTT. The full variable domain, in which reference TRBV28 and TRBJ2-3 provide the parts outside the CDR3, is DVKVTQSSRYLVKRTGEKVFLECVQDMDHENMFWYRQDPGLGLRLIYFSYDVKMKEKGDIPEGYSVSREKKERFSLILESASTNQTSMYLCASSRLSTDTQYFGPGTRLTVL.

This clonotype occurred a few times. The V and J genes are TRBV3-1 and TRBJ1-2; D gene uncertain. This CDR3 comprises 13 residues. The V gene lost 6 bases and the J gene lost 4 bases, with 12 bases spanning the gap. The germline V gene has CDR1 LGHDT and CDR2 YNNKEL (reference sequence). In DNA form, the CDR3 reads TGTGCCAGCAGTCCCTCGGGAAGCTATGGCTACACCTTC. Its translation: CASSPSGSYGYTF.

There are many counts of this clonotype. This chain uses TRBV29-1 with TRBJ1-2; no reliable D call. V lost 4 bases to trimming and J lost 5 bases, with 8 bases between them. CDR3 length equals 11 residues. The germline CDR1 and CDR2 sequences are SQVTM and ANQGSEA. The CDR3 sequence is CSVVTVYGYTF. As DNA, the CDR3 is TGCAGCGTTGTGACGGTTTATGGCTACACCTTC.

This clonotype was counted between two and nine times. The chain uses TRBV4-1 and TRBJ2-1; 10 positions agree with TRBD2. Losses at the gene ends were 3 bases for V and 4 bases for J; bases not matched to a gene: 6. CDR1 and CDR2 from the germline V gene are MGHRA and YSYEKL. The CDR3 extends over 16 amino acids. The DNA for the CDR3 is TGCGCCAGCAGCCATTTGGGACTAGCGACATACAATGAGCAGTTCTTC. Translation gives CASSHLGLATYNEQFF.

The sample holds a few counts of this clonotype. The CDR3 protein is CASSYSGSYNEQFF. The CDR3, as DNA: TGTGCCAGCAGTTACTCTGGGTCCTACAATGAGCAGTTCTTC. The chain carries TRBV6-2 or TRBV6-3 and TRBJ2-1; unclear D gene. Germline assignment: CDR1 MNHEY and CDR2 SVGEGT. Trimming took off 0 bases at V and 1 base at J, with 4 bases between the two ends. The CDR3 runs 14 residues.